This T cell receptor beta chain was sequenced during a study of T cells in Graves' hyperthyroidism and ophthalmopathy. In this sample, this clonotype turned up a few times. Antigen specificity is unknown. This CDR3 is 14 amino acids long. The germline CDR1 and CDR2 sequences are SGHDN and FVKESK. V shed 1 base and J shed 2 bases, with 9 bases lying between them. Whole-study results and caveats: Most expanded thyroid clonotypes above 0.001 recurred in blood.

TCR beta CDR3 sequences were amplified from RNA transcripts. An initial round of RT-PCR targeting the TCR CDR3 relied on the HTBI primer set. MiXCR, applied by TCRdb to the multiplex PCR reads, yields one record per CDR3 protein. The sample contains 480,000 or so distinct CDR3 sequences, 40% to 50% of which appear only once. The chain links TRBV14 to TRBJ2-7; tentative D call: TRBD2 (5 bases). This TCR derives from an adult woman with Graves' disease, either hyperthyroidism or ophthalmopathy (not recorded which). The sequenced material came from peripheral blood or thyroid tissue (not recorded which). The CDR3 protein is CASSQVSGAYEQYF. The CDR3 region has the DNA TGTGCCAGCAGCCAAGTCAGCGGTGCCTACGAGCAGTACTTC.